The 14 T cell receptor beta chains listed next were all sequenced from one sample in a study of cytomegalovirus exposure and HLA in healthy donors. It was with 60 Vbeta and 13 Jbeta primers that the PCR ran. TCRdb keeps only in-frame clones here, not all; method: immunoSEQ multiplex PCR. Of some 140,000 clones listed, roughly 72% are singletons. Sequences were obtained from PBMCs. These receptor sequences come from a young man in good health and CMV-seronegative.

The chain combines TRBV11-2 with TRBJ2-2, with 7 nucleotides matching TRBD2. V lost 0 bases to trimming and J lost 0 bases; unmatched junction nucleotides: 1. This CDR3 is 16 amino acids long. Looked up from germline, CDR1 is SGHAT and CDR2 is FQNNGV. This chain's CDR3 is CASSLEAGSNTGELFF. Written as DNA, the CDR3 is TGTGCCAGCAGCTTAGAAGCGGGGTCGAACACCGGGGAGCTGTTTTTT.

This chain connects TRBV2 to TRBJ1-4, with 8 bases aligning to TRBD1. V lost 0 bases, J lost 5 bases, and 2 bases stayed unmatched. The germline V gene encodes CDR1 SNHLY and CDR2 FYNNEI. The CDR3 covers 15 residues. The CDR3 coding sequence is TGTGCCAGCAGTGAAGCTCGGACAGGGAATGAAAAACTGTTTTTT. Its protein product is CASSEARTGNEKLFF.

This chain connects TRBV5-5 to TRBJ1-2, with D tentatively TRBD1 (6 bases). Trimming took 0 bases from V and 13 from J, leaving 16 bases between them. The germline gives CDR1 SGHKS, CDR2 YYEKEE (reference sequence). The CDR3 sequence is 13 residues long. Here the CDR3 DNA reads TGTGCCAGCAGCTTGGATCGGGACACCTTCCCCACCTTC. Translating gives CASSLDRDTFPTF.

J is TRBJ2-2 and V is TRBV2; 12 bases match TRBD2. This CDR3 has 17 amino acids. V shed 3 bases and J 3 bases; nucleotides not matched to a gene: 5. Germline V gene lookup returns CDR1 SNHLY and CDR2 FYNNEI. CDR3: CASSEPSGGADTGELFF. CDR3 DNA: TGTGCCAGCAGTGAGCCTAGCGGGGGGGCCGACACCGGGGAGCTGTTTTTT. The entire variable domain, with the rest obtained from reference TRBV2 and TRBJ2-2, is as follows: EPEVTQTPSHQVTQMGQEVILRCVPISNHLYFYWYRQILGQKVEFLVSFYNNEISEKSEIFDDQFSVERPDGSNFTLKIRSTKLEDSAMYFCASSEPSGGADTGELFFGEGSRLTVL.

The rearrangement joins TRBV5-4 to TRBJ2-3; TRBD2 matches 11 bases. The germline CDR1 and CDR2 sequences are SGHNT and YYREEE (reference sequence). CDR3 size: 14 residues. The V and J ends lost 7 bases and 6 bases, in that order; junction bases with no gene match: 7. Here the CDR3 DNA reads TGTGCCAGCGGGTTAGCGGGGGGGAGTGATACGCAGTATTTT. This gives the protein CASGLAGGSDTQYF. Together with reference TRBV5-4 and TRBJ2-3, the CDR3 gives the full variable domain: ETGVTQSPTHLIKTRGQQVTLRCSSQSGHNTVSWYQQALGQGPQFIFQYYREEENGRGNFPPRFSGLQFPNYSSELNVNALELDDSALYLCASGLAGGSDTQYFGPGTRLTVL.

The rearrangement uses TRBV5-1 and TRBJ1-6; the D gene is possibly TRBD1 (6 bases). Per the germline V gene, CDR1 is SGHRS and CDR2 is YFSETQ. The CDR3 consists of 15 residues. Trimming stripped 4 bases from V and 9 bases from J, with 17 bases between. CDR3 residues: CASSRDISSSSPLHF. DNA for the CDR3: TGCGCCAGCAGCAGGGACATTAGTTCGTCTTCACCCCTCCACTTT.

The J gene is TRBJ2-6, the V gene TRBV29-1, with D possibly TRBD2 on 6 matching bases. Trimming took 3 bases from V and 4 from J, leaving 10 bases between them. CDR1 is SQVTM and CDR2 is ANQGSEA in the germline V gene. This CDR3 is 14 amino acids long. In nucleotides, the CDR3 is TGCAGCGTTGATGCGGGGCCCGGGGCCAACGTCCTGACTTTC. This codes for CSVDAGPGANVLTF.

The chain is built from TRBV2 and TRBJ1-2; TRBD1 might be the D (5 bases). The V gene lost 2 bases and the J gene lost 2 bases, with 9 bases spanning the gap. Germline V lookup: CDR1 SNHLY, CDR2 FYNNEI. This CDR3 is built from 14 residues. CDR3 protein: CASSERQTNYGYTF. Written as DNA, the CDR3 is TGTGCCAGCAGTGAACGACAGACCAACTATGGCTACACCTTC.

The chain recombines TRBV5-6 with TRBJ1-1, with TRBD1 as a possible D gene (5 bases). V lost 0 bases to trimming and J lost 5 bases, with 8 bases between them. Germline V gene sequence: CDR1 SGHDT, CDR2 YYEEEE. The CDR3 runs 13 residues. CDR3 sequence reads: CASSLAPGTEAFF. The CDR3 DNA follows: TGTGCCAGCAGCTTGGCTCCAGGGACTGAAGCTTTCTTT.

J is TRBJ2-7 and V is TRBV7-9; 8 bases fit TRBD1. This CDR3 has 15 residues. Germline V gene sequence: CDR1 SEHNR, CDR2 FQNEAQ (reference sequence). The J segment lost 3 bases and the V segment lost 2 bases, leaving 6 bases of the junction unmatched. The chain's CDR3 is CASSLLDRGSYEQYF. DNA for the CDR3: TGTGCCAGCAGCTTACTTGACAGGGGAAGCTACGAGCAGTACTTC.

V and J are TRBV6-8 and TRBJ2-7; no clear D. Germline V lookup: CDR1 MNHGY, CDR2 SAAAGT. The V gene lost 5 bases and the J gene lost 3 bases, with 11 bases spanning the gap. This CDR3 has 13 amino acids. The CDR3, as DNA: TGTGCCAGCAGTACTAAAAGGCTCTACGAGCAGTACTTC. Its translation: CASSTKRLYEQYF.

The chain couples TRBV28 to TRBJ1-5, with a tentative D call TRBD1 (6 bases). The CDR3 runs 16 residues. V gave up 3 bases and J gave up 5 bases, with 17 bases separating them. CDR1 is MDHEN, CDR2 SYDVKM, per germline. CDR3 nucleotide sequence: TGTGCCAGCAGTTTCCCTAGGGGGGCGGGAGATCAGCCCCAGCATTTT. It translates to CASSFPRGAGDQPQHF.

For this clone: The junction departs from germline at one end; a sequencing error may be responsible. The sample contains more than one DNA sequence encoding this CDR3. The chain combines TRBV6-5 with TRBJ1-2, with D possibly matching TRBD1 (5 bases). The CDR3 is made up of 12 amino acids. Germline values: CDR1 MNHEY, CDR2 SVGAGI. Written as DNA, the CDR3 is TGCGCCAGCAGGAACTGGGGCGGTGGCTACACCTTC. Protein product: CASRNWGGGYTF.

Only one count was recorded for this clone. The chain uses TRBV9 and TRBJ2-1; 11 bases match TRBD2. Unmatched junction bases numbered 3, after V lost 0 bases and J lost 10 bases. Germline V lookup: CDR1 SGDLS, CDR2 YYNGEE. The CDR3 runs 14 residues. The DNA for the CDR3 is TGTGCCAGCAGCGTAGATCTAGCGGGGGGCGAGCAGTTCTTC. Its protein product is CASSVDLAGGEQFF. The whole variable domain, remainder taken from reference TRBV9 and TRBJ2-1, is DSGVTQTPKHLITATGQRVTLRCSPRSGDLSVYWYQQSLDQGLQFLIQYYNGEERAKGNILERFSAQQFPDLHSELNLSSLELGDSALYFCASSVDLAGGEQFFGPGTRLTVL.